These T cell receptor beta chains were read from a single sample in a study of response to subunit inactivated influenza vaccine. TCRdb ran MiXCR on the RT-PCR reads and lists one entry per CDR3 protein. The data hold roughly 500,000 distinct CDR3 sequences, with approximately 24% observed a single time. Sequencing used CD4+ T cells sorted from PBMCs, obtained more than 4 days after vaccination. These receptors were collected from a man between 45 and 60 years old who received an inactivated influenza vaccine. CDR3s include the opening cysteine and the closing phenylalanine or tryptophan. The D gene is left open where the match is weak. Size values are once, few and many counts, or a class for expanded clones, and some rows have none.

d_call: -; j_call: TRBJ2-2; v_call: TRBV6-2/TRBV6-3; clone_size: -; cdr3_nt: TGTGCCAACACCAGGGAAATGAACGGGGAGCTGTTTTTT; cdr3_aa: CANTREMNGELFF
d_call: -; j_call: TRBJ1-5; v_call: TRBV12-3/TRBV12-4; clone_size: few; cdr3_nt: TGTGCCAGCAGTTTAGACTCGGGGATTCGGCAGCCCCAGCATTTT; cdr3_aa: CASSLDSGIRQPQHF
d_call: -; j_call: TRBJ1-3; v_call: TRBV12-3/TRBV12-4; clone_size: -; cdr3_nt: TGTGCCAGCAGAAGCCGGGAGAACTCTGGAAACACCATATATTTT; cdr3_aa: CASRSRENSGNTIYF
d_call: TRBD2; j_call: TRBJ2-1; v_call: TRBV5-1; clone_size: many; cdr3_nt: TGCGCCAGCAGCTTGGTACTAGCGGGATCCTACAATGAGCAGTTCTTC; cdr3_aa: CASSLVLAGSYNEQFF
d_call: -; j_call: TRBJ2-1; v_call: TRBV20-1; clone_size: -; cdr3_nt: TGCAGTGCTAGAGCAACGACGGCCGTCTCGCAGTTCTTC; cdr3_aa: CSARATTAVSQFF
d_call: TRBD2; j_call: TRBJ2-1; v_call: TRBV24-1; clone_size: -; cdr3_nt: TGTGCCACCAGTGACCCGGGACTAGGTTCGGGCAATGAGCAGTTCTTC; cdr3_aa: CATSDPGLGSGNEQFF
d_call: -; j_call: TRBJ2-1; v_call: TRBV6-1; clone_size: -; cdr3_nt: TGTGCCAGCAGTGAAGGGTGGGAGTTTGGCAATGAGCAGTTCTTC; cdr3_aa: CASSEGWEFGNEQFF
d_call: -; j_call: TRBJ2-5; v_call: TRBV18; clone_size: -; cdr3_nt: TGTGCCAGCTCACGTAGGGGATACCGGGAGACCCAGTACTTC; cdr3_aa: CASSRRGYRETQYF
d_call: -; j_call: TRBJ2-1; v_call: TRBV7-9; clone_size: -; cdr3_nt: TGTGCCAGCATCCCCTCCCACGCGGTCAGCCGACACAATGAGCAGTTCTTC; cdr3_aa: CASIPSHAVSRHNEQFF
d_call: TRBD2; j_call: TRBJ2-3; v_call: TRBV29-1; clone_size: many; cdr3_nt: TGCAGCGTTGCCCCTAGCGGAACCAACACAGATACGCAGTATTTT; cdr3_aa: CSVAPSGTNTDTQYF
d_call: TRBD1; j_call: TRBJ1-1; v_call: TRBV6-2/TRBV6-3; clone_size: -; cdr3_nt: TGTGCCAGCAGGCGGACAGGCGGGTTCGGCACTGAAGCTTTCTTT; cdr3_aa: CASRRTGGFGTEAFF
d_call: TRBD2; j_call: TRBJ2-3; v_call: TRBV10-3; clone_size: -; cdr3_nt: TGTGCCATCAGTGACCGAGGTAGCGGGAGGGCCTCAGAGTATGGGGATACGCAGTATTTT; cdr3_aa: CAISDRGSGRASEYGDTQYF
d_call: -; j_call: TRBJ2-1; v_call: TRBV30; clone_size: -; cdr3_nt: TGTGCCTGGAGGCGGGATTACTACAATGAGCAGTTCTTC; cdr3_aa: CAWRRDYYNEQFF
d_call: TRBD1; j_call: TRBJ1-6; v_call: TRBV20-1; clone_size: -; cdr3_nt: TGCAGTGCATTCCCAGGGGGCTATTCACCCCTCCACTTT; cdr3_aa: CSAFPGGYSPLHF
d_call: -; j_call: TRBJ2-1; v_call: TRBV7-2; clone_size: few; cdr3_nt: TGTGCCAGCAGCTTAGGTTACTACAATGAGCAGTTCTTC; cdr3_aa: CASSLGYYNEQFF
d_call: -; j_call: TRBJ2-5; v_call: TRBV29-1; clone_size: few; cdr3_nt: TGCAGCGTCGCGCGACTAGGCCAAGAGACCCAGTACTTC; cdr3_aa: CSVARLGQETQYF
d_call: TRBD1; j_call: TRBJ1-6; v_call: TRBV10-3; clone_size: -; cdr3_nt: TGTGCCATCAGTGCTGGGACAGACAATTCACCCCTCCACTTT; cdr3_aa: CAISAGTDNSPLHF
d_call: -; j_call: TRBJ1-2; v_call: TRBV12-3/TRBV12-4; clone_size: many; cdr3_nt: TGTGCCAGCGGTCTCCGGAGGGCAGGGGCAAATGGCTACACCTTC; cdr3_aa: CASGLRRAGANGYTF
d_call: -; j_call: TRBJ2-7; v_call: TRBV20-1; clone_size: -; cdr3_nt: TGCAGTGCTCGAAACTACGAGCAGTACTTC; cdr3_aa: CSARNYEQYF
d_call: -; j_call: TRBJ1-1; v_call: TRBV5-1; clone_size: -; cdr3_nt: TGCGCCAGCAGCTTCGGGCCGGAAACTGAAGCTTTCTTT; cdr3_aa: CASSFGPETEAFF
d_call: TRBD2; j_call: TRBJ2-2; v_call: TRBV20-1; clone_size: -; cdr3_nt: TGCAGTGCTAATCGGGGGGGACGTGCGAACACCGGGGAGCTGTTTTTT; cdr3_aa: CSANRGGRANTGELFF
d_call: -; j_call: TRBJ2-2; v_call: TRBV7-3; clone_size: few; cdr3_nt: TGTGCCAGCAGCTCTGCCACCGGGGAGCTGTTTTTT; cdr3_aa: CASSSATGELFF
d_call: TRBD1; j_call: TRBJ2-7; v_call: TRBV6-2/TRBV6-3; clone_size: -; cdr3_nt: TGTGCCAGCAGTTATTGGACAGGGAGTTCCTACGAGCAGTACTTC; cdr3_aa: CASSYWTGSSYEQYF
d_call: -; j_call: TRBJ2-3; v_call: TRBV7-2; clone_size: once; cdr3_nt: TGTGCCAGCAGCTACCGGGCGACAGATACGCAGTATTTT; cdr3_aa: CASSYRATDTQYF
d_call: -; j_call: TRBJ2-5; v_call: TRBV7-9; clone_size: few; cdr3_nt: TGTGCCAGCAGCTTACCCCGGGGTAGCGGCCAAGAGACCCAGTACTTC; cdr3_aa: CASSLPRGSGQETQYF
d_call: -; j_call: TRBJ2-1; v_call: TRBV29-1; clone_size: -; cdr3_nt: TGCAGCGCACCCCGGTCGGGGGTGTTCTACAATGAGCAGTTCTTC; cdr3_aa: CSAPRSGVFYNEQFF
d_call: TRBD1; j_call: TRBJ2-1; v_call: TRBV12-3/TRBV12-4; clone_size: few; cdr3_nt: TGTGCCAGCAGCCCTCCGGGACAGGGTATCTATGAGCAGTTCTTC; cdr3_aa: CASSPPGQGIYEQFF
d_call: -; j_call: TRBJ2-3; v_call: TRBV18; clone_size: few; cdr3_nt: TGTGCCAGCTCCGACCTGCTAGGGGCAACAGATACGCAGTATTTT; cdr3_aa: CASSDLLGATDTQYF
d_call: -; j_call: TRBJ1-4; v_call: TRBV12-3/TRBV12-4; clone_size: few; cdr3_nt: TGTGCCAGCAGCTCGACCAGCTCTAAACTGTTTTTT; cdr3_aa: CASSSTSSKLFF
d_call: -; j_call: TRBJ2-6; v_call: TRBV12-3/TRBV12-4; clone_size: -; cdr3_nt: TGTGCCAGCAGGGGCGACATTCGGGCCAACGTCCTGACTTTC; cdr3_aa: CASRGDIRANVLTF
d_call: -; j_call: TRBJ2-1; v_call: TRBV6-1; clone_size: few; cdr3_nt: TGTGCCAGCAGCCTCGACGAGGGTACCTACAATGAGCAGTTCTTC; cdr3_aa: CASSLDEGTYNEQFF
d_call: TRBD1; j_call: TRBJ2-5; v_call: TRBV20-1; clone_size: -; cdr3_nt: TGCAGTGCTGGCCGGGACAGCATTTCGGAGACCCAGTACTTC; cdr3_aa: CSAGRDSISETQYF
d_call: -; j_call: TRBJ1-4; v_call: TRBV27; clone_size: -; cdr3_nt: TGTGCCAGCAGCCCGCTTTACAGGGAGCGGGGTGAAAAACTGTTTTTT; cdr3_aa: CASSPLYRERGEKLFF
d_call: -; j_call: TRBJ2-7; v_call: TRBV12-3/TRBV12-4; clone_size: few; cdr3_nt: TGTGCCAGCAGTGATCACAGGTACGCCTACGGAGGGCAGTACTTC; cdr3_aa: CASSDHRYAYGGQYF
d_call: TRBD2; j_call: TRBJ2-5; v_call: TRBV6-2/TRBV6-3; clone_size: -; cdr3_nt: TGTGCCAGCAGGAGACTAGCGGGGGGAGAGACCCAGTACTTC; cdr3_aa: CASRRLAGGETQYF